The rows below give T cell receptor beta chains drawn from one sample of a study of T cells after yellow fever vaccination. TCRdb fed the 5' RACE reads into MiXCR, producing one record per CDR3 protein. This table holds about 350,000 distinct CDR3 sequences, approximately 8% found once. The source material was PBMCs, sampled 45 days after the first yellow fever vaccination. The receptor set was obtained from a man aged 18-30 years who received the YFV17D yellow fever vaccine. The CDR3 runs from the conserved cysteine through the conserved F or W. A D gene is named only where the DNA matches it firmly. Size is stated for part of the rows, as once, few or many counts, or as a class when the clone is expanded.

d_gene: .; v_gene: TRBV13; abundance: .; j_gene: TRBJ2-2; CDR3nt: TGTGCCAGCAGCGCAAGCCTCAGGGGGGACACCGGGGAGCTGTTTTTT; CDR3aa: CASSASLRGDTGELFF
d_gene: .; v_gene: TRBV19; abundance: .; j_gene: TRBJ1-1; CDR3nt: TGTGCCAGTAACATCCCATGGGGCACTGAAGCTTTCTTT; CDR3aa: CASNIPWGTEAFF
d_gene: .; v_gene: TRBV20-1; abundance: few; j_gene: TRBJ2-5; CDR3nt: TGCAGTGCACGCAAACCCGGGGCTCGACAAGAGACCCAGTACTTC; CDR3aa: CSARKPGARQETQYF
d_gene: .; v_gene: TRBV20-1; abundance: few; j_gene: TRBJ1-1; CDR3nt: TGCAGTGCTAGGGGGGCACGCGGGCCCACTGAAGCTTTCTTT; CDR3aa: CSARGARGPTEAFF
d_gene: .; v_gene: TRBV19; abundance: .; j_gene: TRBJ2-5; CDR3nt: TGTGCCAGTAGTATAACTACAGGACCCCAAGAGACCCAGTACTTC; CDR3aa: CASSITTGPQETQYF
d_gene: TRBD2; v_gene: TRBV27; abundance: many; j_gene: TRBJ2-1; CDR3nt: TGTGCCAGCAGTTTACCCAGCGGGGGGTTCCCTTACAATGAGCAGTTCTTC; CDR3aa: CASSLPSGGFPYNEQFF
d_gene: .; v_gene: TRBV20-1; abundance: .; j_gene: TRBJ1-2; CDR3nt: TGCAGTGCTCCGAGGGCGGGGGCCTATGGCTACACCTTC; CDR3aa: CSAPRAGAYGYTF
d_gene: .; v_gene: TRBV7-6; abundance: few; j_gene: TRBJ1-1; CDR3nt: TGTGCCAGCGAGAGAGGGTTTGGGGACACTGAAGCTTTCTTT; CDR3aa: CASERGFGDTEAFF
d_gene: .; v_gene: TRBV4-1; abundance: many; j_gene: TRBJ2-7; CDR3nt: TGCGCCAGCAGCCAAGATCTTACAGGGCGCGAGCAGTACTTC; CDR3aa: CASSQDLTGREQYF
d_gene: .; v_gene: TRBV6-2/TRBV6-3; abundance: .; j_gene: TRBJ2-2; CDR3nt: TGTGCCAGCAGTTACTTAGCGCCAACCGGGGAGCTGTTTTTT; CDR3aa: CASSYLAPTGELFF
d_gene: TRBD2; v_gene: TRBV20-1; abundance: few; j_gene: TRBJ2-1; CDR3nt: TGCAGTGCTTGGACTAGCGCGAGCTCCTACAATGAGCAGTTCTTC; CDR3aa: CSAWTSASSYNEQFF
d_gene: .; v_gene: TRBV4-3; abundance: .; j_gene: TRBJ2-7; CDR3nt: TGCGCCAGCAGCCAAGACCGACTAGTCCCCGAGCAGTACTTC; CDR3aa: CASSQDRLVPEQYF
d_gene: .; v_gene: TRBV3-1; abundance: few; j_gene: TRBJ1-1; CDR3nt: TGTGCCAGCAGCCGAGGCCTTTCTACAGGTACGATGAACACTGAAGCTTTCTTT; CDR3aa: CASSRGLSTGTMNTEAFF
d_gene: .; v_gene: TRBV12-3/TRBV12-4; abundance: few; j_gene: TRBJ1-2; CDR3nt: TGTGCCAGCAGCTTACAGGGCTCGGATGGCTACACCTTC; CDR3aa: CASSLQGSDGYTF
d_gene: TRBD1; v_gene: TRBV12-3/TRBV12-4; abundance: many; j_gene: TRBJ2-5; CDR3nt: TGTGCCAGCAGTGGACCGGGACAGGGAGGTTCCCAGTACTTC; CDR3aa: CASSGPGQGGSQYF
d_gene: .; v_gene: TRBV6-5; abundance: .; j_gene: TRBJ1-5; CDR3nt: TGTGCCAGCAGTTACGAGGTCAATCAGCCCCAGCATTTT; CDR3aa: CASSYEVNQPQHF
d_gene: TRBD2; v_gene: TRBV6-4; abundance: .; j_gene: TRBJ2-1; CDR3nt: TGTGCCAGCAGAGGTTCCCACCGGGGGGACAATGAGCAGTTCTTC; CDR3aa: CASRGSHRGDNEQFF
d_gene: .; v_gene: TRBV7-9; abundance: many; j_gene: TRBJ2-1; CDR3nt: TGTGCCAGCAGCTTAGAAGGGGAATCCTACAATGAGCAGTTCTTC; CDR3aa: CASSLEGESYNEQFF
d_gene: .; v_gene: TRBV2; abundance: few; j_gene: TRBJ2-1; CDR3nt: TGTGCCAGCAGTGAAGGGGGGGCAATCAACAATGAGCAGTTCTTC; CDR3aa: CASSEGGAINNEQFF
d_gene: .; v_gene: TRBV18; abundance: few; j_gene: TRBJ1-1; CDR3nt: TGTGCCAGCTCACGGAGTAACACTGAAGCTTTCTTT; CDR3aa: CASSRSNTEAFF
d_gene: TRBD2; v_gene: TRBV6-5; abundance: .; j_gene: TRBJ2-2; CDR3nt: TGTGCCAGCAGTTACGCGGGGGGCACCACCGGGGAGCTGTTTTTT; CDR3aa: CASSYAGGTTGELFF
d_gene: .; v_gene: TRBV7-9; abundance: few; j_gene: TRBJ1-3; CDR3nt: TGTGCCAGCAGCTCCCCCTTGATCTCTGGAAACACCATATATTTT; CDR3aa: CASSSPLISGNTIYF
d_gene: TRBD1; v_gene: TRBV7-6; abundance: .; j_gene: TRBJ1-4; CDR3nt: TGTGCCAGCAGCCCAGACAGGGTTAATGAAAAACTGTTTTTT; CDR3aa: CASSPDRVNEKLFF
d_gene: .; v_gene: TRBV21-1; abundance: .; j_gene: TRBJ1-1; CDR3nt: TGTGCCAGCAGCAAAGCACGCAGGGGTAGCACTGAAGCTTTCTTT; CDR3aa: CASSKARRGSTEAFF
d_gene: .; v_gene: TRBV12-3/TRBV12-4; abundance: few; j_gene: TRBJ1-2; CDR3nt: TGTGCCTGCCTCACGGGAAACTATGGCTACACCTTC; CDR3aa: CACLTGNYGYTF
d_gene: .; v_gene: TRBV9; abundance: few; j_gene: TRBJ1-3; CDR3nt: TGTGCCAGCAGCGCTAGACAGGCTAACGGAAACACCATATATTTT; CDR3aa: CASSARQANGNTIYF
d_gene: TRBD2; v_gene: TRBV29-1; abundance: .; j_gene: TRBJ2-3; CDR3nt: TGCAGCGCGTGTAGCGGGGGGGTTTCCCGTACGAGCACAGATACGCAGTATTTT; CDR3aa: CSACSGGVSRTSTDTQYF
d_gene: .; v_gene: TRBV6-2/TRBV6-3; abundance: few; j_gene: TRBJ1-2; CDR3nt: TGTGCCAGCAGTTACATGAAGAACTATGGCTACACCTTC; CDR3aa: CASSYMKNYGYTF
d_gene: .; v_gene: TRBV7-8; abundance: few; j_gene: TRBJ1-1; CDR3nt: TGTGCCAGCAGGTTACAGGACTTGAACACTGAAGCTTTCTTT; CDR3aa: CASRLQDLNTEAFF
d_gene: .; v_gene: TRBV29-1; abundance: many; j_gene: TRBJ1-2; CDR3nt: TGCAGCGTTGAGTCAGACAACTATGGCTACACCTTC; CDR3aa: CSVESDNYGYTF
d_gene: .; v_gene: TRBV15; abundance: few; j_gene: TRBJ2-5; CDR3nt: TGTGCCACCAGACCACCGGGACTCAAGCAAGAGACCCAGTACTTC; CDR3aa: CATRPPGLKQETQYF
d_gene: TRBD1; v_gene: TRBV29-1; abundance: .; j_gene: TRBJ2-7; CDR3nt: TGCAGCGTTGCGACAGGGTACGAGCAGTACTTC; CDR3aa: CSVATGYEQYF
d_gene: .; v_gene: TRBV20-1; abundance: few; j_gene: TRBJ1-5; CDR3nt: TGCAGTGCCGGGAGCAGGACAGATCAGCCCCAGCATTTT; CDR3aa: CSAGSRTDQPQHF
d_gene: TRBD1; v_gene: TRBV9; abundance: .; j_gene: TRBJ2-7; CDR3nt: TGTGCCAGCAGCGTAGGACAGGGGAATAACGAGCAGTACTTC; CDR3aa: CASSVGQGNNEQYF
d_gene: TRBD1; v_gene: TRBV10-3; abundance: few; j_gene: TRBJ1-5; CDR3nt: TGTGCCATCAGCGAAAAACCGGGACAGGGCCTTGGTCAGCCCCAGCATTTT; CDR3aa: CAISEKPGQGLGQPQHF
d_gene: TRBD2; v_gene: TRBV10-3; abundance: .; j_gene: TRBJ2-3; CDR3nt: TGTGCCATCAGTGAGTCTCGAGCGGGGGGGAGCACAGATACGCAGTATTTT; CDR3aa: CAISESRAGGSTDTQYF
d_gene: .; v_gene: TRBV20-1; abundance: .; j_gene: TRBJ2-5; CDR3nt: TGCAGTGCTCTCTCCGGGGCACAAGAGACCCAGTACTTC; CDR3aa: CSALSGAQETQYF
d_gene: TRBD2; v_gene: TRBV5-1; abundance: few; j_gene: TRBJ2-7; CDR3nt: TGCGCCAGCAGCTTTAGCGGGGTTTCCTACGAGCAGTACTTC; CDR3aa: CASSFSGVSYEQYF
d_gene: TRBD2; v_gene: TRBV7-3; abundance: few; j_gene: TRBJ2-1; CDR3nt: TGTGCCAGCAGCTTAAACGGATTAGCGGGGTACAATGAGCAGTTCTTC; CDR3aa: CASSLNGLAGYNEQFF
d_gene: TRBD1; v_gene: TRBV10-3; abundance: many; j_gene: TRBJ2-5; CDR3nt: TGTGCCATCAGTGAGGGGACAGGGGGATTGGAGACCCAGTACTTC; CDR3aa: CAISEGTGGLETQYF
d_gene: TRBD2; v_gene: TRBV5-6; abundance: .; j_gene: TRBJ2-1; CDR3nt: TGTGCCAGCAGCTTCCTGGGGGGGTACAATGAGCAGTTCTTC; CDR3aa: CASSFLGGYNEQFF
d_gene: TRBD1; v_gene: TRBV7-2; abundance: many; j_gene: TRBJ1-6; CDR3nt: TGTGCCAGCAGCTTAGAGGGCAGGGGGTTAAATTCACCCCTCCACTTT; CDR3aa: CASSLEGRGLNSPLHF
d_gene: TRBD2; v_gene: TRBV20-1; abundance: few; j_gene: TRBJ2-5; CDR3nt: TGCAGTGCTAGGGGGACTAGCGGGGACCAAGAGACCCAGTACTTC; CDR3aa: CSARGTSGDQETQYF
d_gene: TRBD1; v_gene: TRBV5-1; abundance: few; j_gene: TRBJ1-1; CDR3nt: TGCGCCAGCAGCTTCTGGGGACAGGGAGACACTGAAGCTTTCTTT; CDR3aa: CASSFWGQGDTEAFF
d_gene: .; v_gene: TRBV7-3; abundance: many; j_gene: TRBJ1-1; CDR3nt: TGTGCCAGCAGCCCAACCGTCGACAGCACTGAAGCTTTCTTT; CDR3aa: CASSPTVDSTEAFF
d_gene: .; v_gene: TRBV20-1; abundance: .; j_gene: TRBJ2-6; CDR3nt: TGCAGTGCTACGCGATCTGGGGCCAACGTCCTGACTTTC; CDR3aa: CSATRSGANVLTF
d_gene: .; v_gene: TRBV6-1; abundance: few; j_gene: TRBJ1-2; CDR3nt: TGTGCCAGCAGCCCCAGGGGAATTTCCTATGGCTACACCTTC; CDR3aa: CASSPRGISYGYTF
d_gene: .; v_gene: TRBV5-6; abundance: few; j_gene: TRBJ1-1; CDR3nt: TGTGCCAGCAGCTTTTATGCTTCTCGGGCTTTCTTT; CDR3aa: CASSFYASRAFF
d_gene: .; v_gene: TRBV6-2/TRBV6-3; abundance: .; j_gene: TRBJ2-3; CDR3nt: TGTGCCAGCAGCGGAGTTCCTGACAGCACAGATACGCAGTATTTT; CDR3aa: CASSGVPDSTDTQYF
d_gene: TRBD1; v_gene: TRBV5-1; abundance: .; j_gene: TRBJ1-1; CDR3nt: TGCGCCAGCAGCGGGGGGACCCAGGGGGCTGAAGCTTTCTTT; CDR3aa: CASSGGTQGAEAFF
d_gene: .; v_gene: TRBV27; abundance: many; j_gene: TRBJ2-1; CDR3nt: TGTGCCAGCAGTCCGACAGAATACAATGAGCAGTTCTTC; CDR3aa: CASSPTEYNEQFF
d_gene: .; v_gene: TRBV10-3; abundance: few; j_gene: TRBJ1-6; CDR3nt: TGTGCCATCAAGGAGGAAAATTCACCCCTCCACTTT; CDR3aa: CAIKEENSPLHF
d_gene: TRBD2; v_gene: TRBV20-1; abundance: few; j_gene: TRBJ2-7; CDR3nt: TGCAGTGCTAGAATTCCGACGGGAGGGATTTCGGAGCAGTACTTC; CDR3aa: CSARIPTGGISEQYF
d_gene: .; v_gene: TRBV5-1; abundance: many; j_gene: TRBJ2-7; CDR3nt: TGCGCCAGCAGCTTGGGCGGCGGAGAGCAGTACTTC; CDR3aa: CASSLGGGEQYF